The subject of this entry is one T cell receptor (beta chain). The data belong to a study of CD8+ T cells in alopecia areata. Turning to the study itself: Treated patients swallowed 5 to 10 mg of oral tofacitinib twice daily.

RNA extraction was followed by reverse transcription into cDNA, which acted as the sequencing template. Clones were read by immunoSEQ multiplex PCR, and TCRdb kept only the in-frame ones, dropping some. The repertoire has 200,000 to 250,000 clones, about 50% of them found once; the top ten carry around 1.6%. Treatment described: oral pan-JAK inhibitor, 5-10 mg twice daily. This sample comprised CD4+ T cells sorted from blood, obtained at week 4, from a patient treated with tofacitinib. The TCR originated in a human donor with alopecia areata.

The CDR3 is CSVHNQGIGDTEAFF. As DNA, the CDR3 is TGCAGCGTTCATAATCAGGGTATCGGAGACACTGAAGCTTTCTTT. The chain is built from TRBV29-1 and TRBJ1-1; D is possibly TRBD1 (5 bases). Germline-derived CDR1 and CDR2 are SQVTM and ANQGSEA. The CDR3 runs 15 residues. The germline V and J ends were trimmed by 5 bases and 3 bases, with 19 bases remaining between them.